The 11 T cell receptor beta chains reported below all come from one sample, sequenced in a study of CD4 and CD8 cells across lung adenocarcinoma regions. TCRdb analysed the PCR reads with MiXCR anew, one entry per CDR3 protein. In the table there are some 7,900 distinct CDR3 sequences, around 43% of which are singletons. The sample comprised CD4+ T cells from the margin of a lung tumor. The receptors originated from a male donor with lung adenocarcinoma. The CD4 and CD8 labels of this study may be unreliable.

The rearrangement links TRBV27 to TRBJ2-5; 8 bases are a match to TRBD2. The germline V gene has CDR1 MNHEY and CDR2 SMNVEV (reference sequence). With 3 bases clipped from V and 11 bases from J, the junction kept 17 bases outside the gene matches. The CDR3 totals 16 residues. The CDR3 DNA reads TGTGCCAGCAGTTTTTCAGCGGGGGATAATCCGGGTGAGCAGTACTTC. Its protein product is CASSFSAGDNPGEQYF.

This clonotype ranks as large (0.1 to 1%). The DNA for the CDR3 is TGTGCCAGCAGTCCCAAGGACAGAAACACCGGGGAGCTGTTTTTT. Translating gives CASSPKDRNTGELFF. The gene calls are TRBV6-6 and TRBJ2-2, with a possible D match to TRBD1 (6 bases). Trimming shortened V by 5 bases and J by 2 bases, and 12 bases separated the two germline ends. The CDR3 has 15 amino acids. Germline CDR1 is MNHNY and CDR2 is SVGAGI (reference sequence).

In the case of this clonotype: A much larger clone differs from this one at a single base, so this may be a read error. This chain uses TRBV7-2 with TRBJ2-1; 9 nucleotides line up with TRBD1. Per germline, CDR1 SGHTA and CDR2 FQGNSA. The CDR3 loop spans 15 amino acids. Trimming removed 3 bases from V and 10 bases from J; junction bases left unmatched: 10. The CDR3 here is CASSFGTGPTYEQFF. CDR3 DNA sequence: TGTGCCAGCAGCTTCGGGACAGGGCCTACCTACGAGCAGTTCTTC.

Note on this clonotype: A read error may account for a junction end that differs from germline. The genes are TRBV25-1 and TRBJ2-1, with a weak D call TRBD1 (5 bases). In germline, CDR1 is MGHDK, CDR2 SYGVNS. The CDR3 is 12 amino acids. CDR3 coding DNA: TGTGCCTCTAGGGGCACCACAGATGAGCAGTTTTTC. This sequence encodes CASRGTTDEQFF.

A few counts support this clonotype. This rearrangement joins TRBV6-1 to TRBJ2-5; D remains unclear. Germline lookup yields CDR1 MNHNS and CDR2 SASEGT. Between the trimmed V and J ends, which lost 3 bases and 2 bases, there was a span of 4 bases. The CDR3 sequence is 12 residues long. The CDR3 sequence: CASSDQQETQYF. In DNA, the CDR3 is TGTGCCAGCAGTGATCAGCAAGAGACCCAGTACTTC.

This clonotype was detected only a few times. Germline is not matched at one junction end, which may reflect a read error. This rearrangement joins TRBV27 to TRBJ2-5; 9 nucleotides match TRBD2. CDR3 size: 17 residues. The germline V gene has CDR1 MNHEY and CDR2 SMNVEV (reference sequence). The CDR3 bases are TGTGCCAGCAGATCCGTAGGACTAGCGCGGGCCCAAGATACCCAGTACTTT. Residues: CASRSVGLARAQDTQYF.

This clonotype has at least ten counts. The chain carries TRBV6-1 and TRBJ1-1; tentatively, D is TRBD1 (6 bases). This CDR3 is 15 amino acids long. Germline CDR1 is MNHNS and CDR2 is SASEGT. V lost 7 bases and J 1 base, leaving 16 bases between the germline ends. DNA of the CDR3: TGTGCCAGCATGGACGTCAGGGGTGGGAACACTGAAGCTTTCTTT. This gives the protein CASMDVRGGNTEAFF.

The chain couples TRBV6-1 to TRBJ2-1; unclear D gene. This CDR3 has 13 residues. CDR1 is MNHNS, CDR2 SASEGT, per germline. Between the trimmed V and J ends, which lost 1 base and 2 bases, there was a span of 3 bases. The chain's CDR3 is CASSEGAYNEQFF. The CDR3 DNA follows: TGTGCCAGCAGTGAAGGGGCCTACAATGAGCAGTTCTTC.

The chain is built from TRBV6-4 and TRBJ2-1, with 10 bases aligning to TRBD2. The DNA end lines up better with TRBJ2-7; the J call may be wrong. Germline CDR1 MRHNA, CDR2 SNTAGT. The CDR3 totals 16 residues. The chain's CDR3 is CASSTGVAGGHDEQYF. The CDR3 DNA reads TGTGCCAGCAGTACAGGGGTAGCGGGAGGACACGATGAGCAGTACTTC.

Comment on this clonotype: One junction end disagrees with the germline gene, perhaps due to a read error. The J gene is TRBJ2-5, the V gene TRBV6-5, with a weak D call TRBD2 (6 bases). From germline, CDR1 is MNHEY and CDR2 SVGAGI. The CDR3 sequence is 15 residues long. As DNA, the CDR3 is TGTGCCAGGGGTGACGGGAGTAAGGCCACAGAGACGCAGTACTTT. Amino acid sequence: CARGDGSKATETQYF.

This clonotype has just a few counts. The chain uses TRBV11-3 and TRBJ2-5; D perhaps matches TRBD1 (5 bases). Germline CDR1 is SGHNT and CDR2 is YENEEA. V lost 1 base and J 2 bases, leaving 8 bases between the germline ends. The CDR3 has 14 amino acids. The CDR3 region is CASSLGPGQETQYF. CDR3 sequence (DNA): TGTGCCAGCAGCTTAGGGCCAGGGCAAGAGACCCAGTACTTC.